The rows below give T cell receptor beta chains drawn from one sample of a study of T cells in Graves' hyperthyroidism and ophthalmopathy. TCRdb re-analysed the multiplex PCR reads in MiXCR, keeping a single row per CDR3 protein. The sample lists some 800,000 distinct CDR3 sequences; more than 30% were seen once. Input material: blood. These receptors all stem from a man aged 18 to 29 with Graves' hyperthyroidism. The CDR3 runs from the conserved cysteine through the conserved F or W. D genes are given only for firm matches. Some rows mark clone size as missing; the rest say once, few, many or name a class of expanded clone.

cdr3_length,j_call,v_call,clone_size,d_call,cdr3_aa,cdr3_nt
15,TRBJ2-5,TRBV9,few,TRBD2,CASSPWTSGGETQYF,TGTGCCAGCAGTCCCTGGACTAGCGGGGGGGAGACCCAGTACTTC
15,TRBJ2-7,TRBV2,-,TRBD1,CASSEAGDRDYEQYF,TGTGCCAGCAGTGAAGCGGGGGACAGGGACTACGAGCAGTACTTC
13,TRBJ2-5,TRBV3-1,-,-,CASSQMGWETQYF,TGTGCCAGCAGCCAAATGGGTTGGGAGACCCAGTACTTC
14,TRBJ2-5,TRBV2,-,-,CASSLWANQETQYF,TGTGCCAGCAGCTTATGGGCTAACCAAGAGACCCAGTACTTC
12,TRBJ2-7,TRBV19,many,-,CASMSASYEQYF,TGTGCCAGTATGAGCGCCTCCTACGAGCAGTACTTC
14,TRBJ1-3,TRBV12-3/TRBV12-4,-,-,CASSLAGKLLAIYF,TGTGCCAGCAGCTTAGCCGGGAAACTTTTAGCCATATATTTT
15,TRBJ1-2,TRBV14,few,-,CASSQDRKGLGGYTF,TGTGCCAGCAGCCAAGATCGAAAGGGTCTGGGGGGCTACACCTTC
13,TRBJ1-1,TRBV14,few,-,CASSQAGYTEAFF,TGTGCCAGCAGCCAGGCGGGGTACACTGAAGCTTTCTTT
14,TRBJ1-2,TRBV5-1,few,-,CASSLGDRPRGYTF,TGCGCCAGCAGCTTGGGAGACCGGCCGCGAGGCTACACCTTC
15,TRBJ2-5,TRBV25-1,many,TRBD1,CASSESRGPQETQYF,TGTGCCAGCAGTGAATCCAGGGGGCCTCAAGAGACCCAGTACTTC
15,TRBJ1-3,TRBV5-5,-,-,CASSPGTSSGNTIYF,TGTGCCAGCAGCCCCGGTACGAGCTCTGGAAACACCATATATTTT
13,TRBJ2-7,TRBV5-1,-,-,CASSPGAVAEQYF,TGCGCCAGCAGCCCTGGGGCTGTAGCCGAGCAGTACTTC
15,TRBJ2-5,TRBV10-1,-,TRBD2,CASSLRLAAKETQYF,TGCGCCAGCAGCTTACGACTAGCGGCTAAAGAGACCCAGTACTTC
14,TRBJ1-2,TRBV5-1,-,-,CASGLRQDGKGYTF,TGCGCCAGCGGCTTAAGACAGGACGGCAAAGGCTACACCTTC
12,TRBJ1-1,TRBV19,-,-,CASSVGRTEAFF,TGTGCCAGTAGTGTCGGGAGGACTGAAGCTTTCTTT
17,TRBJ1-3,TRBV7-9,few,-,CASSQGFGEGKGNTIYF,TGTGCCAGCAGCCAAGGGTTCGGCGAAGGGAAAGGAAACACCATATATTTT
14,TRBJ2-7,TRBV20-1,many,-,CSVYGGGGSYEQYF,TGCAGTGTCTATGGGGGAGGGGGCTCCTACGAGCAGTACTTC
15,TRBJ2-7,TRBV4-1,-,-,CASSRETTGTNEQYF,TGCGCCAGCAGCCGAGAGACAACAGGGACCAACGAGCAGTACTTC
18,TRBJ2-5,TRBV7-2,-,TRBD1,CASRTGGGTGGIQETQYF,TGTGCCAGCAGGACCGGCGGAGGGACAGGGGGAATACAAGAGACCCAGTACTTC
15,TRBJ1-1,TRBV19,many,-,CASTVPEHSISEAFF,TGTGCCAGTACAGTCCCCGAACACAGTATCAGTGAAGCTTTCTTT
12,TRBJ1-1,TRBV19,many,-,CASSIGNTEAFF,TGTGCCAGTAGTATAGGAAACACTGAAGCTTTCTTT
13,TRBJ1-2,TRBV12-3/TRBV12-4,many,-,CASSSSMEGGYTF,TGTGCCAGCAGTTCCTCCATGGAGGGAGGCTACACCTTC
15,TRBJ1-4,TRBV12-3/TRBV12-4,-,-,CASSLTGMTNEKLFF,TGTGCCAGCAGTTTAACAGGGATGACTAATGAAAAACTGTTTTTT
12,TRBJ1-6,TRBV2,many,-,CASSDDFTPLHF,TGTGCCAGCAGTGATGATTTTACACCCCTCCACTTT
14,TRBJ1-1,TRBV15,-,TRBD1,CATSKRDRDTEAFF,TGTGCCACCAGCAAACGGGACAGGGACACTGAAGCTTTCTTT
13,TRBJ2-7,TRBV12-3/TRBV12-4,-,TRBD1,CASRDRGRDEQYF,TGTGCCAGCAGGGACAGGGGGAGGGATGAGCAGTACTTC
10,TRBJ2-2,TRBV25-1,few,-,CDRHTGELFF,TGTGACAGGCACACCGGGGAGCTGTTTTTT
14,TRBJ2-7,TRBV7-8,-,-,CASSHPAGFYEQYF,TGTGCCAGCAGTCACCCCGCGGGGTTCTACGAGCAGTACTTC
15,TRBJ2-2,TRBV9,-,TRBD2,CASSLAGKDAGELFF,TGTGCCAGCAGTCTAGCGGGAAAGGACGCCGGGGAGCTGTTTTTT
13,TRBJ1-5,TRBV10-3,-,-,CAISVGYGQPQHF,TGTGCCATCAGTGTAGGATACGGTCAGCCCCAGCATTTT
12,TRBJ1-4,TRBV29-1,-,-,CSVEDGGEKLFF,TGCAGCGTTGAAGACGGCGGCGAAAAACTGTTTTTT
15,TRBJ1-4,TRBV6-5,-,-,CASSYGSDFNEKLFF,TGTGCCAGCAGTTACGGGTCCGACTTTAATGAAAAACTGTTTTTT
14,TRBJ1-2,TRBV29-1,many,-,CSVLDGDSNYGYTF,TGCAGCGTTCTAGACGGTGACTCTAACTATGGCTACACCTTC
15,TRBJ1-5,TRBV10-3,-,-,CASSQTGEANQPQHF,TGTGCCAGCTCACAGACCGGGGAGGCAAATCAGCCCCAGCATTTT
15,TRBJ1-3,TRBV7-9,-,-,CASSLVVGSGNTIYF,TGTGCCAGCAGCCTGGTGGTAGGCTCCGGAAACACCATATATTTT
12,TRBJ2-7,TRBV29-1,many,-,CSARANGYEQYF,TGCAGCGCTCGGGCTAACGGCTACGAGCAGTACTTC
13,TRBJ1-4,TRBV29-1,many,-,CSVGVRGLGELFF,TGCAGCGTTGGAGTTCGCGGGTTAGGAGAACTGTTTTTT
18,TRBJ1-1,TRBV7-9,-,TRBD1,CASSLVRITGVANTEAFF,TGTGCCAGCAGCTTGGTCCGGATTACAGGGGTGGCCAACACTGAAGCTTTCTTT
17,TRBJ1-5,TRBV5-1,-,-,CASSQDLGGEGNQPQHF,TGCGCCAGCAGCCAAGATCTCGGGGGCGAAGGCAATCAGCCCCAGCATTTT
12,TRBJ2-7,TRBV29-1,many,-,CSVTGRTYEQYF,TGCAGCGTTACAGGCAGAACCTACGAGCAGTACTTC
17,TRBJ1-1,TRBV14,few,TRBD1,CASSQDGDRGRMTEAFF,TGTGCCAGCAGCCAAGATGGGGACAGGGGGCGGATGACTGAAGCTTTCTTT
14,TRBJ2-7,TRBV19,-,-,CAESAGLSSYEQYF,TGTGCCGAGAGTGCAGGGTTGAGCTCCTACGAGCAGTACTTC
13,TRBJ1-1,TRBV7-9,few,-,CASSPDPGGEAFF,TGTGCCAGCAGCCCCGATCCGGGGGGGGAAGCTTTCTTT
13,TRBJ2-7,TRBV2,-,TRBD2,CASSPRGVDEQYF,TGTGCCAGCAGCCCCCGGGGGGTGGACGAGCAGTACTTC
13,TRBJ1-1,TRBV19,few,-,CASSIRWGTEAFF,TGTGCCAGTAGTATAAGGTGGGGCACTGAAGCTTTCTTT
12,TRBJ1-2,TRBV2,many,TRBD1,CATDLTGNGYTF,TGTGCCACCGACTTGACAGGGAATGGCTACACCTTC
12,TRBJ1-1,TRBV29-1,-,-,CSYLPGNTEAFF,TGCAGCTACCTCCCAGGTAACACTGAAGCTTTCTTT
18,TRBJ2-2,TRBV7-3,-,TRBD2,CASSLRTSGSVITGELFF,TGTGCCAGCAGTTTGCGGACTAGCGGGAGCGTGATTACCGGGGAGCTGTTTTTT
14,TRBJ2-7,TRBV7-2,-,-,CASSLLVVTYEQYF,TGTGCCAGCAGCTTACTAGTAGTCACCTACGAGCAGTACTTC
15,TRBJ2-7,TRBV2,-,TRBD2,CASRAAPAGGYEQYF,TGTGCCAGCAGGGCGGCCCCAGCGGGAGGGTACGAGCAGTACTTC
13,TRBJ1-2,TRBV2,many,-,CASSDAGRYGYTF,TGTGCCAGCAGTGATGCAGGGAGGTATGGCTACACCTTC
11,TRBJ2-1,TRBV10-3,few,-,CAISVGNEQFF,TGTGCCATCAGTGTTGGCAATGAGCAGTTCTTC
15,TRBJ2-7,TRBV25-1,many,-,CASSPRGGSSYEQYF,TGTGCCAGCAGTCCTAGGGGAGGCAGCTCCTACGAGCAGTACTTC
14,TRBJ1-1,TRBV20-1,few,TRBD1,CSATYHRGGTEAFF,TGCAGTGCTACTTATCACAGGGGAGGTACTGAAGCTTTCTTT
14,TRBJ1-1,TRBV7-9,many,-,CASTKNTDGTEAFF,TGTGCCAGCACCAAAAATACAGACGGCACTGAAGCTTTCTTT